The 24 T cell receptor beta chains in this list originate from one sample, sequenced in a study of cytomegalovirus exposure and HLA in healthy donors. The PCR used 60 Vbeta and 13 Jbeta primers. Data came from immunoSEQ multiplex PCR; TCRdb stores just in-frame clones and leaves some out. Seen here are more than 80,000 clones, less than 80% observed once, and the top ten hold 14% to 15%. What was sequenced was PBMCs. The receptor source for this set is a woman aged 40 to 50 in good health and CMV-seropositive.

The V call is TRBV11-3, the J call TRBJ2-1; 10 nucleotides line up with TRBD1. Trimming took 4 bases from V and 9 from J; bases not matched to a gene: 9. Germline assignment: CDR1 SGHNT and CDR2 YENEEA. The CDR3 is 15 amino acids. In nucleotides, the CDR3 is TGTGCCAGCAGCTCCGGGACAGGGGATGGAGTTGAGCAGTTCTTC. Translating it yields CASSSGTGDGVEQFF. Full variable domain (rest looked up from reference TRBV11-3 and TRBJ2-1): EAGVVQSPRYKIIEKKQPVAFWCNPISGHNTLYWYLQNLGQGPELLIRYENEEAVDDSQLPKDRFSAERLKGVDSTLKIQPAELGDSAVYLCASSSGTGDGVEQFFGPGTRLTVL.

The chain employs TRBV27 and TRBJ1-1; 7 bases match TRBD1. J gave up 5 bases and V 2 bases, and 5 bases lay outside the gene matches. The CDR3 loop spans 14 amino acids. CDR1 and CDR2 from the germline V gene are MNHEY and SMNVEV (reference sequence). The chain's CDR3 is CASSLIGGYTEAFF. The CDR3, as DNA: TGTGCCAGCAGTTTAATAGGGGGCTATACTGAAGCTTTCTTT.

This clone was seen only a few times. This chain links TRBV4-3 with TRBJ1-2; a weak D match, TRBD1 (5 bases). The CDR3 is 15 residues long. Germline CDR1 LGHNA, CDR2 YSLEER. V gave up 0 bases and J gave up 7 bases, with 15 bases separating them. CDR3 loop: CASSQESQGVGGYTF. The CDR3 DNA reads TGCGCCAGCAGCCAAGAGTCCCAGGGTGTTGGTGGCTACACCTTC.

The chain has TRBV19 and TRBJ2-2, with 9 positions matching TRBD2. The CDR3 loop spans 15 amino acids. V was clipped by 6 bases and J by 6 bases; unmatched bases: 8. The V gene's germline CDR1 is LNHDA and CDR2 SQIVND (reference sequence). CDR3 nucleotides: TGTGCCAGTAGCGTCGGGACTAGCTACTCCGGGGAGCTGTTTTTT. Encoded protein: CASSVGTSYSGELFF.

J is TRBJ1-5 and V is TRBV19, with D unclear. Germline loops: CDR1 LNHDA, CDR2 SQIVND (reference sequence). The CDR3 has 16 residues. Between the trimmed V and J ends, which lost 2 bases and 3 bases, there was a span of 14 bases. Here the CDR3 DNA reads TGTGCCAGTAGTATACCCGGAGACGGATTCAATCAGCCCCAGCATTTT. As protein: CASSIPGDGFNQPQHF.

The chain combines TRBV6-5 with TRBJ1-2; D possibly corresponds to TRBD1 (6 bases). CDR1 and CDR2 (germline): MNHEY, SVGAGI. CDR3 length: 14 residues. Between the trimmed V and J ends, which lost 5 bases and 3 bases, there was a span of 13 bases. CDR3 sequence (DNA): TGTGCCAGCAGTCCAATACAGGGATACTATGGCTACACCTTC. This sequence encodes CASSPIQGYYGYTF.

In this sample, this clone turned up once. The J gene is TRBJ2-5, the V gene TRBV30; TRBD2 matches 11 bases. Judging by the DNA end, TRBJ2-7 fits better; the J call may be wrong. This CDR3 contains 14 residues. Germline V gene lookup returns CDR1 GTSNPN and CDR2 SVGIG (reference sequence). For the CDR3, the DNA is TGTGCCTGGAGTGCTGGACTAGCGGGCTACGAGCAGTACTTC. This sequence encodes CAWSAGLAGYEQYF.

J is TRBJ1-1 and V is TRBV5-5; D gene ambiguous. This CDR3 has 14 residues. Germline assignment: CDR1 SGHKS and CDR2 YYEKEE (reference sequence). The V and J ends lost 4 bases and 1 base respectively, with 11 bases between them. The CDR3 DNA reads as TGTGCCAGCAGCGATGACACCCAGAACACTGAAGCTTTCTTT. Translated, it gives CASSDDTQNTEAFF. The full variable domain, with the rest looked up from reference TRBV5-5 and TRBJ1-1, is DAGVTQSPTHLIKTRGQQVTLRCSPISGHKSVSWYQQVLGQGPQFIFQYYEKEERGRGNFPDRFSARQFPNYSSELNVNALLLGDSALYLCASSDDTQNTEAFFGQGTRLTVV.

The V call is TRBV4-1, the J call TRBJ2-7, with D possibly matching TRBD1 (6 bases). The length of the CDR3 is 15 residues. The V gene's germline CDR1 is MGHRA and CDR2 YSYEKL. V shed 1 base and J shed 0 bases, with 10 bases lying between them. CDR3 sequence reads: CASSQVRGSSYEQYF. DNA for the CDR3: TGCGCCAGCAGCCAAGTGAGGGGGAGCTCCTACGAGCAGTACTTC.

The chain uses TRBV2 and TRBJ2-2; 8 positions match TRBD1. Trimming took 8 bases from V and 5 from J; bases not matched to a gene: 1. The CDR3 totals 12 residues. The V gene's germline CDR1 is SNHLY and CDR2 FYNNEI. The chain's CDR3 is CASDRGTGELFF. DNA of the CDR3: TGTGCCAGCGACAGGGGAACCGGGGAGCTGTTTTTT.

This chain connects TRBV2 to TRBJ2-1; TRBD2 matches at 14 bases. This CDR3 spans 16 amino acids. V was pared by 4 bases and J by 10 bases, with 9 bases of the junction left unmatched. Germline lookup yields CDR1 SNHLY and CDR2 FYNNEI. CDR3 region: CASSGSGLAGVSEQFF. CDR3 coding DNA: TGTGCCAGCAGTGGGTCGGGACTAGCGGGAGTATCCGAGCAGTTCTTC.

In DNA form, the CDR3 reads TGTGCCAGCAGTTCGGGACACCCGAGCACCGGGGAGCTGTTTTTT. This encodes CASSSGHPSTGELFF. The chain is built from TRBV6-6 and TRBJ2-2, with a weak D call TRBD1 (6 bases). This CDR3 region has 15 residues. V lost 4 bases and J lost 4, with 13 bases in between. Germline V CDR1 and CDR2: MNHNY, SVGAGI (reference sequence).

The table lists this clone with a few counts. This chain uses TRBV6-5 with TRBJ2-5; D possibly corresponds to TRBD2 (6 bases). The last part of the DNA fits TRBJ2-7 better; the J call may be wrong. This CDR3 region has 9 residues. Germline V gene lookup returns CDR1 MNHEY and CDR2 SVGAGI. The CDR3 protein is CAAGYEQYF. Here the CDR3 DNA reads TGTGCCGCGGGGTACGAGCAGTACTTC.

V is TRBV6-1 and J is TRBJ2-1; TRBD1 aligns across 9 bases. Trimming took 2 bases from V and 7 from J; bases not matched to a gene: 12. Germline V lookup: CDR1 MNHNS, CDR2 SASEGT. The CDR3 extends over 17 amino acids. This CDR3 is CASSERDRVYVWNEQFF. The CDR3 nucleotides are TGTGCCAGCAGTGAAAGGGACAGGGTATATGTATGGAATGAGCAGTTCTTC.

V and J are TRBV4-2 and TRBJ1-4; D possibly corresponds to TRBD1 (5 bases). CDR3 length equals 14 residues. CDR1 and CDR2 from the germline V gene are LGHNA and YNFKEQ. Trimming stripped 6 bases from V and 7 bases from J, with 15 bases between. The CDR3, as DNA: TGTGCCAGCAGAGGCGCTAGGAGGGGTGAAAAACTGTTTTTT. This encodes CASRGARRGEKLFF.

This clone has just a few counts. The V and J genes are TRBV5-1 and TRBJ2-7, with D maybe TRBD2 (7 bases). CDR1 is SGHRS and CDR2 is YFSETQ in the germline V gene. Trimming pared 0 bases from V and 6 bases from J, leaving 16 bases between. CDR3 length: 15 residues. The CDR3 loop reads CASSLASSAGAEQYF. DNA for the CDR3: TGCGCCAGCAGCTTGGCCTCTTCCGCGGGGGCCGAGCAGTACTTC.

J is TRBJ2-7 and V is TRBV5-4; TRBD2 matches at 7 bases. The CDR3 spans 13 residues. Germline CDR1 reads SGHNT; CDR2 reads YYREEE (reference sequence). Unmatched junction bases numbered 11, after V lost 2 bases and J lost 12 bases. Written as DNA, the CDR3 is TGTGCCAGCAGCTTAGCGGGACGCCTTTATTGGTACTTC. This sequence encodes CASSLAGRLYWYF.

This clone appeared a single time. The gene calls are TRBV13 and TRBJ2-1; 8 bases match TRBD2. Trimming cost V 5 bases and J 0 bases; bases outside gene matches: 9. Germline assignment: CDR1 PRHDT and CDR2 FYEKMQ (reference sequence). The CDR3 has 17 amino acids. CDR3 bases: TGTGCCAGCAGCGCCCGGGGGGGGCGGAGCTCCTACAATGAGCAGTTCTTC. Translated, it gives CASSARGGRSSYNEQFF.

This clone was detected a few times. CDR3 sequence: CASSQDLSSTEAFF. The CDR3 DNA sequence: TGTGCCAGCAGCCAAGATTTATCCAGCACTGAAGCTTTCTTT. The rearrangement joins TRBV4-2 to TRBJ1-1; no definite D call. CDR1 LGHNA and CDR2 YNFKEQ come from the germline V gene. V dropped 0 bases and J dropped 4 bases, with 9 bases sitting between them. This CDR3 has 14 residues.

V is TRBV18 and J is TRBJ2-2, with D possibly TRBD1 on 7 matching bases. V was cut by 0 bases and J by 5 bases, with 10 bases left in between. The CDR3 loop spans 15 amino acids. In germline, CDR1 is KGHSH, CDR2 LQKENI. As DNA, the CDR3 is TGTGCCAGCTCACCACCCCAGGGGGGAACCGGGGAGCTGTTTTTT. Amino acid sequence: CASSPPQGGTGELFF.

The V and J genes are TRBV7-2 and TRBJ2-5; 13 bases match TRBD2. The CDR3 is 18 residues long. Germline CDR1 reads SGHTA; CDR2 reads FQGNSA. Germline trimming cut 5 bases from V and 3 bases from J; bases unmatched to any gene: 12. Written as DNA, the CDR3 is TGTGCCAGCAGCCCCTCCCCCGGGACTAGCGGGATAAAAGAGACCCAGTACTTC. It codes for CASSPSPGTSGIKETQYF.

The chain has TRBV4-3 and TRBJ2-5, with a weak D call TRBD2 (5 bases). CDR1 is LGHNA, CDR2 YSLEER, per germline. Trimming shortened V by 1 base and J by 1 base, and 10 bases separated the two germline ends. The CDR3 is 15 amino acids. In DNA, the CDR3 is TGCGCCAGCAGCCAAGGGGCGGGCCCCCAAGAGACCCAGTACTTC. Residues: CASSQGAGPQETQYF.

The CDR3 nucleotides are TGTGCCAGCAGCTTTCCTAGCGGCAATGAGCAGTTCTTC. Encoded protein: CASSFPSGNEQFF. V gene TRBV5-4 combines with J gene TRBJ2-1; TRBD2 matches at 7 bases. This CDR3 has 13 residues. The germline CDR1 and CDR2 sequences are SGHNT and YYREEE (reference sequence). The V segment lost 2 bases and the J segment 6 bases; nucleotides outside the gene matches: 2.

The J gene is TRBJ1-4, the V gene TRBV19, with a weak D call TRBD1 (5 bases). The CDR3 contains 17 residues. Trimming took 5 bases from V and 3 from J, leaving 19 bases between them. Germline V gene lookup returns CDR1 LNHDA and CDR2 SQIVND (reference sequence). CDR3 bases: TGTGCCAGTAGTTTTTTTCGGGGGAGAACCGCTAATGAAAAACTGTTTTTT. Its protein product is CASSFFRGRTANEKLFF.